This T cell receptor beta chain was documented in a study of T cell changes during pregnancy in multiple sclerosis. The repertoire was sequenced with immunoSEQ multiplex PCR; TCRdb's copy has only in-frame clones and lacks some. The sample holds tens of thousands of clones; about 91% are singletons and the top ten take around 1.2%. CDR3 length equals 15 residues. The V segment lost 3 bases and the J segment 5 bases; nucleotides outside the gene matches: 6. Germline V gene lookup returns CDR1 SGHRS and CDR2 YFSETQ. Material: CD4+ T cells from peripheral blood mononuclear cells, obtained in the first trimester of pregnancy. The source of this sequence is a female donor with multiple sclerosis, enrolled in a pregnancy study. The chain employs TRBV5-1 and TRBJ2-3; TRBD2 aligns across 10 bases. The CDR3 sequence is CASSYLAGVIDTQYF. The CDR3 region has the DNA TGCGCCAGCAGCTACCTAGCGGGAGTTATAGATACGCAGTATTTT.